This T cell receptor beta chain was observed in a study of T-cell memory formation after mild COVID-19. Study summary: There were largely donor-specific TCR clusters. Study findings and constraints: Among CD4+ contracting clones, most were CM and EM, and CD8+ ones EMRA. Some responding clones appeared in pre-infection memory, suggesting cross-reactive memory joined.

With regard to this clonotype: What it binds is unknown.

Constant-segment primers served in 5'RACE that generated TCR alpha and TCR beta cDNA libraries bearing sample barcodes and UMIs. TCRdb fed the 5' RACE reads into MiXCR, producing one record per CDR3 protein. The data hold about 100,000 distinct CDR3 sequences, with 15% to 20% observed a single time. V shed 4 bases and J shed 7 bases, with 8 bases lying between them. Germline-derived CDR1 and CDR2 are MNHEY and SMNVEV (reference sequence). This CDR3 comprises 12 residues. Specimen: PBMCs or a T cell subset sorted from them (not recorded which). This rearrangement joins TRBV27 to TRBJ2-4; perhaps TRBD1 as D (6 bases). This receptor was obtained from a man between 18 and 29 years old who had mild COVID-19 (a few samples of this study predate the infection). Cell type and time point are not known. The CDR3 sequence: CASSSQGNIQYF. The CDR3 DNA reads TGTGCCAGCAGTTCCCAGGGGAACATTCAGTACTTC.